The rows below give T cell receptor beta chains drawn from one sample of a study of T cells after yellow fever vaccination. TCRdb re-called the 5' RACE reads through MiXCR, storing one row per CDR3 protein. This table has some 48,000 distinct CDR3 sequences, approximately 6.3% appearing once. The material sequenced was PBMCs, either bulk or a sorted T-cell subset (CD4+, CD8+, memory, or dextramer-sorted; not recorded which), taken 45 days after the yellow fever booster vaccination. The receptors come from a man aged 30 to 39 who received the YFV17D yellow fever vaccine. Both conserved end residues are part of each CDR3. A D gene is named only where the DNA matches it firmly. Clone size is stated in some rows and not others, as once, few, many or a class when expanded.

many,.,TRBV6-6,12,TRBJ2-7,TGTGCCAGCAGTTACTCCCGGTCCGAGCAGTACTTC,CASSYSRSEQYF
.,TRBD1,TRBV30,16,TRBJ2-2,TGTGCCTGGACAACCGGGACAGGCATTAACACCGGGGAGCTGTTTTTT,CAWTTGTGINTGELFF
.,.,TRBV4-1,15,TRBJ1-6,TGCGCCAGCGGACCTTCTACAGGGTATAATTCACCCCTCCACTTT,CASGPSTGYNSPLHF
many,.,TRBV19,14,TRBJ2-1,TGTGCCAGTAGTATAGGACTAAGGCTCAATGAGCAGTTCTTC,CASSIGLRLNEQFF
many,TRBD2,TRBV7-2,17,TRBJ2-1,TGTGCCAGCAGCGGGGGACTAGCGGGAGGGTCCTACAATGAGCAGTTCTTC,CASSGGLAGGSYNEQFF
.,TRBD2,TRBV20-1,17,TRBJ2-3,TGCAGTGCCGAGAGGTTAGCGGGAGGGCCGGCAGGAGATACGCAGTATTTT,CSAERLAGGPAGDTQYF
few,TRBD1,TRBV20-1,11,TRBJ1-2,TGCAGTGCTGTCGGACAGGGAGGCTACACCTTC,CSAVGQGGYTF
many,.,TRBV29-1,13,TRBJ2-2,TGCAGCGGACAACGGGGTGTAGCCGGGGAGCTGTTTTTT,CSGQRGVAGELFF
many,.,TRBV4-3,13,TRBJ2-1,TGCGCCAGCAGCCAAGATTGGGCGGGAGAGCAGTTCTTC,CASSQDWAGEQFF
many,TRBD1,TRBV19,14,TRBJ1-3,TGTGCCAGTCGCCAAGACAGGGCTGGAAACACCATATATTTT,CASRQDRAGNTIYF
.,.,TRBV12-3/TRBV12-4,14,TRBJ1-1,TGTGCCAGCAGTTCCAGGACCCTGAACACTGAAGCTTTCTTT,CASSSRTLNTEAFF
many,TRBD2,TRBV6-4,14,TRBJ2-1,TGTGCCAGCGCGCGGACTAGCGGCTACAATGAGCAGTTCTTC,CASARTSGYNEQFF
many,TRBD2,TRBV7-2,16,TRBJ2-2,TGTGCCAGCAGCTTAGCGGCTAGCGGTAACACCGGGGAGCTGTTTTTT,CASSLAASGNTGELFF
few,.,TRBV4-1,16,TRBJ2-3,TGCGCCAGCAGCCAAGTAAACCTAGTTGCAACAGATACGCAGTATTTT,CASSQVNLVATDTQYF
.,TRBD1,TRBV5-5,14,TRBJ1-5,TGTGCCAGCAGCCATGACAGGGGCAATCAGCCCCAGCATTTT,CASSHDRGNQPQHF
medium-sized,.,TRBV4-3,12,TRBJ2-1,TGCGCCAGCAGCCTCTCGTACAATGAGCAGTTCTTC,CASSLSYNEQFF
many,.,TRBV6-1,16,TRBJ2-3,TGTGCCAGCAGTGAAATGGTAGGGCGAAGCACAGATACGCAGTATTTT,CASSEMVGRSTDTQYF
few,TRBD2,TRBV20-1,14,TRBJ2-6,TGCAGTGCTAGACGGGAGGCTGGGGCCAACGTCCTGACTTTC,CSARREAGANVLTF
many,TRBD2,TRBV29-1,15,TRBJ2-3,TGCAGCGTTGGGGGACTAGCGGGAAATATAGATACGCAGTATTTT,CSVGGLAGNIDTQYF
many,.,TRBV6-1,16,TRBJ2-6,TGTGCCAGCCAATTTTTACAGGGCTCCGGGGCCAACGTCCTGACTTTC,CASQFLQGSGANVLTF
many,TRBD2,TRBV9,18,TRBJ2-3,TGTGCCAGCAGCGTAGCCCGATCTTCTAGCGGGAGCACAGATACGCAGTATTTT,CASSVARSSSGSTDTQYF
many,.,TRBV29-1,12,TRBJ1-2,TGCAGCGTGCTGGACAACAACTATGGCTACACCTTC,CSVLDNNYGYTF
.,TRBD2,TRBV20-1,18,TRBJ2-7,TGCAGTGCTAGAGATCTAGCGGGAGGGTCCCAAGGTTACGGCGAGCAGTACTTC,CSARDLAGGSQGYGEQYF
many,TRBD1,TRBV20-1,14,TRBJ1-6,TGCAGTGCGGAAAGACAGGGGAACAATTCACCCCTCCACTTT,CSAERQGNNSPLHF
many,.,TRBV27,9,TRBJ2-7,TGTGCCATCCCCCTCTCGCAGTACTTC,CAIPLSQYF
.,.,TRBV12-3/TRBV12-4,12,TRBJ2-3,TGTGCCAGCAATCCGGCCCCAGATACGCAGTATTTT,CASNPAPDTQYF
few,.,TRBV11-2,13,TRBJ1-6,TGTGCCAGCAGCCCAAGTTCCGATACACCCCTCCACTTT,CASSPSSDTPLHF
few,.,TRBV12-3/TRBV12-4,11,TRBJ2-7,TGTGCCAGCAGTCCGGACCTTCAGCAGTACTTC,CASSPDLQQYF
few,.,TRBV6-2/TRBV6-3,16,TRBJ2-2,TGTGCCAGCAGTTACTGGAGCCCAGCGAACACCGGGGAGCTGTTTTTT,CASSYWSPANTGELFF
.,.,TRBV4-2,14,TRBJ2-3,TGTGCCAGCAGTTCTCAGGGAAGCACAGATACGCAGTATTTT,CASSSQGSTDTQYF
many,.,TRBV12-3/TRBV12-4,13,TRBJ1-2,TGTGCCAGCAGGAATGGGCCCAGCTTCGTCGAGACCTTC,CASRNGPSFVETF
many,.,TRBV19,12,TRBJ2-7,TGTGCCAGTAGTATTACAGACTCCGTGCAGTACTTC,CASSITDSVQYF
.,.,TRBV6-4,13,TRBJ1-1,TGTGCCAGCAGAAGAGCCAGGGTCACTGAAGCTTTCTTT,CASRRARVTEAFF
many,TRBD1,TRBV6-5,15,TRBJ2-5,TGTGCCAGCAGTCCACAGGGGGCTATTGGGGGGACCCAGTACTTC,CASSPQGAIGGTQYF
few,.,TRBV4-3,17,TRBJ2-6,TGCGCCAGCAGCCAAGATCACCCCGGATCTGGGGCCAACGTCCTGACTTTC,CASSQDHPGSGANVLTF
many,TRBD2,TRBV4-2,15,TRBJ2-5,TGTGCCAGCAGCCAAGATGGGCTAGCGGCGGAGACCCAGTACTTC,CASSQDGLAAETQYF
many,.,TRBV7-7,16,TRBJ2-2,TGTGCCAGCAGCTTAAAGAGGGTCGAGAACACCGGGGAGCTGTTTTTT,CASSLKRVENTGELFF
many,TRBD1,TRBV28,14,TRBJ1-5,TGTGCCAGCAGTTTTCCCAGGGGGCTTCAGCCCCAGCATTTT,CASSFPRGLQPQHF
few,TRBD1,TRBV5-4,14,TRBJ1-2,TGTGCCAGCCGGGACAGGGGAGAGAACTATGGCTACACCTTC,CASRDRGENYGYTF
few,.,TRBV5-5,14,TRBJ2-2,TGTGCCAGCAGCTTGGAGGATTGGACCGGGGAGCTGTTTTTT,CASSLEDWTGELFF
many,TRBD1,TRBV7-8,18,TRBJ2-4,TGTGCCAGCAGCGACCTAGGAGGGACAGGGTTAGCCAAAAACATTCAGTACTTC,CASSDLGGTGLAKNIQYF
many,TRBD1,TRBV20-1,13,TRBJ1-1,TGCAGTGCCGAATTAAACAGGGGCACTGAAGCTTTCTTT,CSAELNRGTEAFF
few,.,TRBV11-2,15,TRBJ2-5,TGTGCCAGCAGCTTGGGTTCAGTTTTGCAAGAGACCCAGTACTTC,CASSLGSVLQETQYF
many,.,TRBV6-5,15,TRBJ2-2,TGTGCCACGGGTTTCCCCTCACTGAACACCGGGGAGCTGTTTTTT,CATGFPSLNTGELFF
few,.,TRBV7-8,13,TRBJ1-1,TGTGCCAGCAGCTTAGCCACAGGGTGGAGAGCTTTCTTT,CASSLATGWRAFF